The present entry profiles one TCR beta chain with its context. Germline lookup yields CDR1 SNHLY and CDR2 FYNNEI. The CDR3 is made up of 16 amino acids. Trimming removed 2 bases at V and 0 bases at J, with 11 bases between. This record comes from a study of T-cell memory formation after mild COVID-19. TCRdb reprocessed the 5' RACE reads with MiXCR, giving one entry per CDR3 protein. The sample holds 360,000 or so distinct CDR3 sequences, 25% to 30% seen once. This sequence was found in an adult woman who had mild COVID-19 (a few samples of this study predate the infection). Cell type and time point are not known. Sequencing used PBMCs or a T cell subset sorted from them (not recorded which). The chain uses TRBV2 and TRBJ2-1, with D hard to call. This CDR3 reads CASSEFRRTSYNEQFF. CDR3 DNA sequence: TGTGCCAGCAGTGAATTTAGGCGGACCTCCTACAATGAGCAGTTCTTC.